The 7 T cell receptor beta chains below come from one sample, sequenced in a study of blood T cell repertoires in COVID-19. Assay used: immunoSEQ multiplex PCR; TCRdb lists only in-frame clones, some missing. The sample consists of about 220,000 clones, approximately 82% of them appearing once. The sequencing sample was made of peripheral blood. All receptors derive from a woman between 45 and 60 years old with acute or convalescent COVID-19.

This rearrangement joins TRBV5-1 to TRBJ1-2; 12 bases agree with TRBD1. V dropped 4 bases and J dropped 7; count of bases not matched to a gene: 11. This CDR3 contains 16 residues. CDR1 SGHRS and CDR2 YFSETQ come from the germline V gene. CDR3 bases: TGCGCCAGCAGCCGGGTACCGGGACAGGGGGCTTCTGGCTACACCTTC. Amino acid sequence: CASSRVPGQGASGYTF. The variable domain in full, completed from reference TRBV5-1 and TRBJ1-2, reads KAGVTQTPRYLIKTRGQQVTLSCSPISGHRSVSWYQQTPGQGLQFLFEYFSETQRNKGNFPGRFSGRQFSNSRSEMNVSTLELGDSALYLCASSRVPGQGASGYTFGSGTRLTVV.

This clone was seen only a few times. This chain connects TRBV10-2 to TRBJ2-3; 8 nucleotides match TRBD1. V shed 7 bases, J shed 2 bases, and the junction held 8 bases outside the gene matches. Per the germline V gene, CDR1 is WSHSY and CDR2 is SAAADI. The CDR3 totals 15 residues. The CDR3 sequence: CASKAQGANTDTQYF. CDR3 DNA sequence: TGCGCCAGCAAGGCGCAGGGGGCCAACACAGATACGCAGTATTTT.

This sequence joins TRBV3-1 (or the pseudogene TRBV3-2) and TRBJ2-3, with 7 bases matching TRBD2. V lost 2 bases, J lost 6 bases, and 11 bases stayed unmatched. The CDR3 runs to 16 residues. The germline CDR1 and CDR2 sequences are LGHDT and YNNKEL (reference sequence). The CDR3 nucleotides are TGTGCCAGCAGCCAAAGAGGACTAGGGGAGGGCGATACGCAGTATTTT. Residues: CASSQRGLGEGDTQYF.

This chain links TRBV6-6 with TRBJ2-1; 9 nucleotides agree with TRBD2. In germline, CDR1 is MNHNY, CDR2 SVGAGI (reference sequence). The junction had 17 bases not matched to a gene; V was cut back by 5 bases and J by 9 bases. This CDR3 has 17 residues. CDR3 amino acids: CASSLLRTGGRAAEQFF. The CDR3 DNA reads TGTGCCAGCAGTCTCCTAAGGACCGGCGGGAGGGCCGCTGAGCAGTTCTTC.

V and J are TRBV28 and TRBJ1-2; D call uncertain. The CDR3 runs 13 residues. CDR1 is MDHEN, CDR2 SYDVKM, per germline. V dropped 10 bases and J dropped 2 bases, with 14 bases sitting between them. The CDR3 sequence is CATLGAGNYGYTF. In nucleotides, the CDR3 is TGTGCCACCCTTGGAGCGGGGAACTATGGCTACACCTTC.

The genes are TRBV5-6 and TRBJ2-1; 11 positions agree with TRBD2. V was clipped by 2 bases and J by 9 bases; unmatched bases: 7. Germline V lookup: CDR1 SGHDT, CDR2 YYEEEE. The CDR3 contains 15 residues. The CDR3 coding sequence is TGTGCCAGCAGCTTCAATAGCGGGAGGGGGGGTGAGCAGTTCTTC. It codes for CASSFNSGRGGEQFF.

The chain combines TRBV28 with TRBJ1-1; D possibly corresponds to TRBD1 (6 bases). Trimming removed 4 bases at V and 8 bases at J, with 14 bases between. Germline loops: CDR1 MDHEN, CDR2 SYDVKM. CDR3 length: 13 residues. The CDR3 loop reads CASSWSGAFEAFF. The CDR3 DNA reads as TGTGCCAGCAGTTGGTCAGGGGCTTTCGAAGCTTTCTTT.